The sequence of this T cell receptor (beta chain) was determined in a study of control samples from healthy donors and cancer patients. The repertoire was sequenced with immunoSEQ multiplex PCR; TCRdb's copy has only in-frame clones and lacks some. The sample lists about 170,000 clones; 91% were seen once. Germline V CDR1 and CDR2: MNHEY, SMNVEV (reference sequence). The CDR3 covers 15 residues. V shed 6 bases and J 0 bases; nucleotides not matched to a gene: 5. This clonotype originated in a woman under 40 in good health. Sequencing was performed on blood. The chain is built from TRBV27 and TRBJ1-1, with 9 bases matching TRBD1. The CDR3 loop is CASSDRGGLNTEAFF. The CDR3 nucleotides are TGTGCCAGCAGCGACAGGGGGGGACTGAACACTGAAGCTTTCTTT.